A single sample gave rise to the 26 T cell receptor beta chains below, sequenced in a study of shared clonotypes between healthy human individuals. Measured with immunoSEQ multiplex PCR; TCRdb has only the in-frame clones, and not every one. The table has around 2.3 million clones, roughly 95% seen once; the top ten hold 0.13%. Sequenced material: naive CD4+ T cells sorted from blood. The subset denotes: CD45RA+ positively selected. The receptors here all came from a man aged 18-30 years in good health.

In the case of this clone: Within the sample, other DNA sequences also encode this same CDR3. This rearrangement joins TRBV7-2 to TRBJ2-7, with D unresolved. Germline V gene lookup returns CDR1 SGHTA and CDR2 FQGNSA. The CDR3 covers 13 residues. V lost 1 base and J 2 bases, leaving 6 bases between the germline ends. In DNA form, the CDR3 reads TGTGCCAGCAGCTTAGGGCGCCCCTACGAGCAGTACTTC. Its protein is CASSLGRPYEQYF.

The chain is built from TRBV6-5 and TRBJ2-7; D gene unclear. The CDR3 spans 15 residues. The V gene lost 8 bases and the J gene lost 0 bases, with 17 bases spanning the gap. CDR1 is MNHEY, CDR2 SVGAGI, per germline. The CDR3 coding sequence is TGTGCCAGCCCCACCGTTGACTCAAGCTCCTACGAGCAGTACTTC. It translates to CASPTVDSSSYEQYF.

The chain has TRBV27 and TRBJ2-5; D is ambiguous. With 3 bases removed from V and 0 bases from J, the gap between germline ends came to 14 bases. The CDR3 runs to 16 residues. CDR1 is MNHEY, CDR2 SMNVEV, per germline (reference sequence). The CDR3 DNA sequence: TGTGCCAGCAGTTTCTCAGCCGAGGAGTACCAAGAGACCCAGTACTTC. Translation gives CASSFSAEEYQETQYF.

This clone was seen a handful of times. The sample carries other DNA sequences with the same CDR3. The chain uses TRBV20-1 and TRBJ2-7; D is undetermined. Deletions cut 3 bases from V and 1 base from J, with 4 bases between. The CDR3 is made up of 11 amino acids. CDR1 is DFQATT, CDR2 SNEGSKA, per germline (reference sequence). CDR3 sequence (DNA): TGCAGTGCTAGCGGATCCTACGAGCAGTACTTC. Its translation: CSASGSYEQYF.

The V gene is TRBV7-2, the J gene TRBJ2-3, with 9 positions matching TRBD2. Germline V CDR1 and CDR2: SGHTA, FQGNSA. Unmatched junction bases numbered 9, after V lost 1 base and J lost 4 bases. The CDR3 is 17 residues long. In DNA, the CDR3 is TGTGCCAGCAGCTTAGAAGCTAGCGGGAAATTACCAGATACGCAGTATTTT. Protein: CASSLEASGKLPDTQYF.

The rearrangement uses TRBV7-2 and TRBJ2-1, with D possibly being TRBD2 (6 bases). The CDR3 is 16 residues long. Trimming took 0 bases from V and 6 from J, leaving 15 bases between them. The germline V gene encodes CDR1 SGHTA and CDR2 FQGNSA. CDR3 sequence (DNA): TGTGCCAGCAGCTTAGCGGGTAGCGGCCCGTTCAATGAGCAGTTCTTC. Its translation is CASSLAGSGPFNEQFF.

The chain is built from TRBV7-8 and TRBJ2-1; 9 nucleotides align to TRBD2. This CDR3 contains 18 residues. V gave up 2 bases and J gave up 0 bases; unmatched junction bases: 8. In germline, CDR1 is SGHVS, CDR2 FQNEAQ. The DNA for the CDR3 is TGTGCCAGCAGCTTATGGGCTAGCGGGGTTAGCTCCTACAATGAGCAGTTCTTC. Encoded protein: CASSLWASGVSSYNEQFF.

This CDR3 reads CASSYLHEQYF. As DNA, the CDR3 is TGTGCCAGCAGTTACTTGCACGAGCAGTACTTC. The chain couples TRBV6-5 to TRBJ2-7, with unresolved D. Germline V lookup: CDR1 MNHEY, CDR2 SVGAGI. CDR3 length equals 11 residues. The V end was cut by 1 base, the J end by 5 bases, with 3 bases between.

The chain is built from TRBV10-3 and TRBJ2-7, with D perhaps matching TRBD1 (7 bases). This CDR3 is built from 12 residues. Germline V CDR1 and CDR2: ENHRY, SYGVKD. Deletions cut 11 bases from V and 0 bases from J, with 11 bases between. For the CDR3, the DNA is TGTGCCGTGCGGGACAGCTCCTACGAGCAGTACTTC. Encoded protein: CAVRDSSYEQYF.

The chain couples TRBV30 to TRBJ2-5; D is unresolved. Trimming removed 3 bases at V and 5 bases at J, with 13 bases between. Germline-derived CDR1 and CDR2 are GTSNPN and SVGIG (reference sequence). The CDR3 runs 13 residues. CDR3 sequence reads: CAWSLKGSETQYF. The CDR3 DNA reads TGTGCCTGGAGCCTCAAGGGTAGTGAGACCCAGTACTTC.

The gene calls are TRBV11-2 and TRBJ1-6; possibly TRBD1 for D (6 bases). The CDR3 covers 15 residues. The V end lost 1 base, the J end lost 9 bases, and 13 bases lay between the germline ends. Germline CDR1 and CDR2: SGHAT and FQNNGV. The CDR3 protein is CASSLGGQGISPLHF. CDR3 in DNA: TGTGCCAGCAGCTTAGGTGGGCAGGGGATTTCACCCCTCCACTTT.

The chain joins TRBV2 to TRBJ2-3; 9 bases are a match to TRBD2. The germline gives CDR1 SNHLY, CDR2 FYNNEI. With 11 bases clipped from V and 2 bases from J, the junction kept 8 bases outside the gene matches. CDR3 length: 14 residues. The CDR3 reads CAGAGTSNTDTQYF. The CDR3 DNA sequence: TGTGCCGGCGCCGGGACTAGCAACACAGATACGCAGTATTTT.

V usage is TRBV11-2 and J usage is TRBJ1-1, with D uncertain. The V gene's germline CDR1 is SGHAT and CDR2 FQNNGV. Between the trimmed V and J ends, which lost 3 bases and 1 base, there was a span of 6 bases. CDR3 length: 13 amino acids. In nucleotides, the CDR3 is TGTGCCAGCAGCTTTAATAGGAACACTGAAGCTTTCTTT. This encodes CASSFNRNTEAFF.

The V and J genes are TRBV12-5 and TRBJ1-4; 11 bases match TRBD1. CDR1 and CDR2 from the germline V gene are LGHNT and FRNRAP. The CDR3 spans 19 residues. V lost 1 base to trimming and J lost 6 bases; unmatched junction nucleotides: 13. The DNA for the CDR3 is TGTGCTAGTGGTTTGGGAGTTTTTTACCGGGACAGGGGGGATGAAAAACTGTTTTTT. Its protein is CASGLGVFYRDRGDEKLFF.

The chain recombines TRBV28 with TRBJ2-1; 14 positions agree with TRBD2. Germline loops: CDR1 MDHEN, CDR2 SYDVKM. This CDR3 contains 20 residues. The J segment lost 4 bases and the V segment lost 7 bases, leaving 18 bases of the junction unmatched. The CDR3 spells CASTLGGLAGEPNIYNEQFF. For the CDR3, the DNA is TGTGCCAGCACCCTTGGGGGACTAGCGGGGGAACCGAACATATACAATGAGCAGTTCTTC.

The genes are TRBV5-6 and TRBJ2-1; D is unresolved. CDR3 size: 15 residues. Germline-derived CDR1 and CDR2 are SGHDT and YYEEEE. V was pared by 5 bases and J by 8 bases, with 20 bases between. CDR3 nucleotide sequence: TGTGCCAGCAGTTCTTTCCTGCGGCGCCTGCATGAGCAGTTCTTC. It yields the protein CASSSFLRRLHEQFF.

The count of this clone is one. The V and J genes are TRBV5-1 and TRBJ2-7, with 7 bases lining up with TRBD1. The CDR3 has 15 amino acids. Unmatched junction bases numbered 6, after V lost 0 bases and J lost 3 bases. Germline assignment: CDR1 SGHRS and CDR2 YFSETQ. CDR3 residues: CASSLAWDSIYEQYF. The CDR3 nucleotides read TGCGCCAGCAGCTTGGCCTGGGACAGTATCTACGAGCAGTACTTC.

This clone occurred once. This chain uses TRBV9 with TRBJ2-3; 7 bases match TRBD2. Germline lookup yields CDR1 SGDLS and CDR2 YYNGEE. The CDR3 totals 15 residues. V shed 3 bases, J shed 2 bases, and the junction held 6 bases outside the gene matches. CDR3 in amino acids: CASSARAGDTDTQYF. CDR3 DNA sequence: TGTGCCAGCAGCGCTCGGGCGGGGGACACAGATACGCAGTATTTT.

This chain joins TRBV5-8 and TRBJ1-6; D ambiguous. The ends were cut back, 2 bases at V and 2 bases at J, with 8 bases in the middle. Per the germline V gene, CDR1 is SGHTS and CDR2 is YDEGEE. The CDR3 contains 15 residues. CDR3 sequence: CASSLRRTYNSPLHF. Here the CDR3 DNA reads TGTGCCAGCAGCTTAAGGCGGACCTATAATTCACCCCTCCACTTT.

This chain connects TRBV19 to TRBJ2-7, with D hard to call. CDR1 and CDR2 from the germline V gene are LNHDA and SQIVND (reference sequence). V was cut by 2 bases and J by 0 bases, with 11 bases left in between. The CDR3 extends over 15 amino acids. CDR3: CASSISEGSSYEQYF. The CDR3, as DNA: TGTGCCAGTAGTATAAGCGAAGGCAGCTCCTACGAGCAGTACTTC.

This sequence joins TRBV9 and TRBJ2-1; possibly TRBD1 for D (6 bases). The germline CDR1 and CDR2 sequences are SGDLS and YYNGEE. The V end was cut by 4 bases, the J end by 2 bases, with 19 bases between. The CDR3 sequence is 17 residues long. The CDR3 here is CASSPTLTGTTYNEQFF. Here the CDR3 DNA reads TGTGCCAGCAGCCCTACATTGACCGGGACAACCTACAATGAGCAGTTCTTC. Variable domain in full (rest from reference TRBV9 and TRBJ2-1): DSGVTQTPKHLITATGQRVTLRCSPRSGDLSVYWYQQSLDQGLQFLIQYYNGEERAKGNILERFSAQQFPDLHSELNLSSLELGDSALYFCASSPTLTGTTYNEQFFGPGTRLTVL.

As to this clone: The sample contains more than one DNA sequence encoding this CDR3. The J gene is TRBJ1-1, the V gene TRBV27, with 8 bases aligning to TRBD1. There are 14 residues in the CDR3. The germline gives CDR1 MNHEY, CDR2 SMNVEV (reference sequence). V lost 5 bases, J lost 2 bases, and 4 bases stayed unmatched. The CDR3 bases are TGTGCCAGCAGTCAAACAGGGGGAAACACTGAAGCTTTCTTT. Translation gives CASSQTGGNTEAFF.

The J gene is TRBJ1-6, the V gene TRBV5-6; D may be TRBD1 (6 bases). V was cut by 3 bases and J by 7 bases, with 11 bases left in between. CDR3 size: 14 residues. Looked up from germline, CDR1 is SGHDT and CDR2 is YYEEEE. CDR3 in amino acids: CASSSGTKNSPLHF. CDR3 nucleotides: TGTGCCAGCAGCTCCGGGACAAAGAATTCACCCCTCCACTTT. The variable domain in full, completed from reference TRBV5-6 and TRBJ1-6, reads DAGVTQSPTHLIKTRGQQVTLRCSPKSGHDTVSWYQQALGQGPQFIFQYYEEEERQRGNFPDRFSGHQFPNYSSELNVNALLLGDSALYLCASSSGTKNSPLHFGNGTRLTVT.

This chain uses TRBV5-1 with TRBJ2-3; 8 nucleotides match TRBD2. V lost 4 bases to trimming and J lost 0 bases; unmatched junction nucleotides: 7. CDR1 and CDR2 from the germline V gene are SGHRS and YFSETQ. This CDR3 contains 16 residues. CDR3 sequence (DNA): TGCGCCAGCAGCGGCGATAGCGGGGCTAGCACAGATACGCAGTATTTT. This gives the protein CASSGDSGASTDTQYF.

The CDR3 DNA follows: TGTGCCAGCAGGTTGTTGAGGGGTGGGGAAAAACTGTTTTTT. It translates to CASRLLRGGEKLFF. The V gene is TRBV2, the J gene TRBJ1-4; possible D gene TRBD1, 5 bases. Trimming removed 6 bases from V and 8 bases from J, with 16 bases in between. The germline V gene encodes CDR1 SNHLY and CDR2 FYNNEI. The CDR3 covers 14 residues. The full variable domain, in which reference TRBV2 and TRBJ1-4 provide the parts outside the CDR3, is EPEVTQTPSHQVTQMGQEVILRCVPISNHLYFYWYRQILGQKVEFLVSFYNNEISEKSEIFDDQFSVERPDGSNFTLKIRSTKLEDSAMYFCASRLLRGGEKLFFGSGTQLSVL.

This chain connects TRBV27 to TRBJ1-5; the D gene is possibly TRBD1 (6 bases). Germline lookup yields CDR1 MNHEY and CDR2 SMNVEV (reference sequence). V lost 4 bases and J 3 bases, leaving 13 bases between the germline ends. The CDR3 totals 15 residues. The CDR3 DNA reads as TGTGCCAGCAGTTCTCGGACAGCAGACAATCAGCCCCAGCATTTT. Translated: CASSSRTADNQPQHF.